Sequencing of this T cell receptor beta chain was carried out in a study of glioma-infiltrating T cells. TCR alpha and beta CDR3 regions were amplified from RNA using iRepertoire nested multiplex PCR. TCRdb reprocessed the multiplex PCR reads via MiXCR and lists one record per CDR3 protein. The sample has around 170,000 distinct CDR3 sequences; around 42% are singletons. General study findings and limits: Tissue-blood divergence was below expectation in non-neoplastic patients, above in gliomas.

This clonotype was found many times. Its target is not known. Trimming cost V 4 bases and J 5 bases; bases outside gene matches: 1. This CDR3 has 16 amino acids. The germline gives CDR1 MNHEY, CDR2 SMNVEV (reference sequence). This receptor was identified in a human donor with low-grade glioma or glioblastoma, undergoing nonglioma brain surgery, or in good health (not recorded which). J is TRBJ2-2 and V is TRBV27, with 16 positions matching TRBD2. Sequencing used glioma tissue, nonneoplastic brain tissue, or PBMCs (not recorded which). The CDR3 DNA sequence: TGTGCCAGCAGTTGGGGACTAGCGGGAGGGACCGGGGAGCTGTTTTTT. Translated: CASSWGLAGGTGELFF.